The 20 T cell receptor beta chains below all came from one sample that was sequenced in a study of blood T cell repertoires in COVID-19. Sequencing was performed with immunoSEQ multiplex PCR; in TCRdb, only in-frame clones are kept and a portion is missing. The sample lists 300,000 to 400,000 clones; 88% were seen once. The material sequenced was peripheral blood. Source of these receptors: a woman between 45 and 60 years old with active or convalescent COVID-19.

In this sample, this clone turned up once. The chain uses TRBV29-1 and TRBJ1-3, with TRBD1 as a possible D gene (5 bases). Germline CDR1 SQVTM, CDR2 ANQGSEA. V lost 4 bases and J 0 bases, leaving 7 bases between the germline ends. The CDR3 is made up of 13 amino acids. CDR3 residues: CSVAGFSGNTIYF. The CDR3 DNA follows: TGCAGCGTTGCAGGGTTCTCTGGAAACACCATATATTTT.

This clone is a singleton in its sample. V and J are TRBV4-3 and TRBJ2-7, with 8 bases fitting TRBD1. The germline gives CDR1 LGHNA, CDR2 YSLEER. This CDR3 is built from 14 residues. V was pared by 4 bases and J by 3 bases, with 5 bases of the junction left unmatched. This CDR3 is CASSRNRGDYEQYF. CDR3 in DNA: TGCGCCAGCAGCCGAAACAGGGGGGACTACGAGCAGTACTTC.

V gene TRBV5-1 combines with J gene TRBJ2-5, with 9 bases aligning to TRBD1. From germline, CDR1 is SGHRS and CDR2 YFSETQ. The CDR3 length is 16 residues. The V segment lost 2 bases and the J segment 4 bases; nucleotides outside the gene matches: 9. The CDR3 sequence: CASSLQGALPGETQYF. CDR3 nucleotides: TGCGCCAGCAGCTTACAGGGGGCGCTCCCAGGAGAGACCCAGTACTTC.

The chain carries TRBV20-1 and TRBJ2-5; D gene unclear. This CDR3 has 11 residues. V was pared by 3 bases and J by 5 bases, with 7 bases between. CDR1 is DFQATT and CDR2 is SNEGSKA in the germline V gene (reference sequence). CDR3 protein: CSASLMETQYF. As DNA, the CDR3 is TGCAGTGCTAGCTTAATGGAGACCCAGTACTTC.

The gene calls are TRBV2 and TRBJ2-6; no reliable D call. Germline-derived CDR1 and CDR2 are SNHLY and FYNNEI. The CDR3 contains 15 residues. Trimming took 6 bases from V and 1 from J, leaving 10 bases between them. CDR3 bases: TGTGCCAGCAGGCCATGGAGATCTGGGGCCAACGTCCTGACTTTC. The encoded protein is CASRPWRSGANVLTF. Together with reference TRBV2 and TRBJ2-6, the CDR3 gives the full variable domain: EPEVTQTPSHQVTQMGQEVILRCVPISNHLYFYWYRQILGQKVEFLVSFYNNEISEKSEIFDDQFSVERPDGSNFTLKIRSTKLEDSAMYFCASRPWRSGANVLTFGAGSRLTVL.

The chain carries TRBV29-1 and TRBJ1-5; D remains unclear. Germline loops: CDR1 SQVTM, CDR2 ANQGSEA. Trimming left V 5 bases short and J 2 bases short, with 7 bases between. The CDR3 runs 12 residues. The CDR3 DNA follows: TGCAGCGTTACCTCGGGCAATCAGCCCCAGCATTTT. It codes for CSVTSGNQPQHF.

To note about this clone: The sample holds other DNA sequences that translate to the same CDR3. V and J are TRBV29-1 and TRBJ1-1; D not certain. The germline V gene has CDR1 SQVTM and CDR2 ANQGSEA. Trimming stripped 3 bases from V and 0 bases from J, with 8 bases between. This CDR3 region has 13 residues. This CDR3 is CSVEGRLNTEAFF. The CDR3 bases are TGCAGCGTTGAGGGCAGGTTGAACACTGAAGCTTTCTTT.

The V call is TRBV28, the J call TRBJ1-1, with a weak D call TRBD1 (6 bases). V was trimmed by 6 bases and J by 1 base, leaving 12 bases between them. Germline CDR1 is MDHEN and CDR2 is SYDVKM. The CDR3 loop spans 14 amino acids. The CDR3 sequence: CASRPGTSNTEAFF. In nucleotides, the CDR3 is TGTGCCAGCAGACCCGGGACATCGAACACTGAAGCTTTCTTT.

For the CDR3, the DNA is TGTGCCAGCAGCTGGGGGACAGGGGTTGAAAAACTGTTTTTT. It codes for CASSWGTGVEKLFF. The chain joins TRBV5-6 to TRBJ1-4, with 10 positions matching TRBD1. Looked up from germline, CDR1 is SGHDT and CDR2 is YYEEEE. Losses at the gene ends were 3 bases for V and 7 bases for J; bases not matched to a gene: 3. The CDR3 totals 14 residues.

This chain joins TRBV5-6 and TRBJ1-1; 11 nucleotides match TRBD1. V shed 4 bases and J 6 bases; nucleotides not matched to a gene: 11. CDR3 size: 16 residues. Germline CDR1 is SGHDT and CDR2 is YYEEEE. CDR3 sequence (DNA): TGTGCCAGCAGCACTGGGACAGGGGGTAAGGGAGCTGAAGCTTTCTTT. Protein sequence: CASSTGTGGKGAEAFF.

The rearrangement joins TRBV5-1 to TRBJ1-1; D is undetermined. V shed 3 bases and J shed 4 bases, with 10 bases lying between them. From germline, CDR1 is SGHRS and CDR2 YFSETQ. The CDR3 is 13 residues long. CDR3 DNA sequence: TGCGCCAGCAGCTCTGGGGAGGTCACTGAAGCTTTCTTT. It encodes CASSSGEVTEAFF.

This clone was recorded a few times. This rearrangement joins TRBV5-5 to TRBJ1-5, with D hard to call. This CDR3 comprises 12 residues. Trimming removed 2 bases at V and 5 bases at J, with 5 bases between. Per the germline V gene, CDR1 is SGHKS and CDR2 is YYEKEE (reference sequence). The CDR3 sequence: CASSFQDQPQHF. The CDR3 DNA is TGTGCCAGCAGCTTCCAGGATCAGCCCCAGCATTTT.

The chain links TRBV24-1 to TRBJ2-2; D possibly corresponds to TRBD1 (5 bases). This CDR3 spans 16 amino acids. The germline V gene encodes CDR1 KGHDR and CDR2 SFDVKD. The V gene lost 0 bases and the J gene lost 4 bases, with 11 bases spanning the gap. CDR3 DNA sequence: TGTGCCACCAGTGATTTGCCACAAACAGGCACCGGGGAGCTGTTTTTT. This encodes CATSDLPQTGTGELFF.

The genes are TRBV27 and TRBJ1-2, with 9 nucleotides matching TRBD1. The V and J ends lost 2 bases and 7 bases, in that order; junction bases with no gene match: 5. The CDR3 sequence is 14 residues long. Germline values: CDR1 MNHEY, CDR2 SMNVEV (reference sequence). The CDR3 DNA is TGTGCCAGCAGTTTAAGGGACAGGGCGGGTGGCTACACCTTC. This translates into CASSLRDRAGGYTF.

The genes are TRBV6-2 or TRBV6-3 and TRBJ2-3; 10 nucleotides align to TRBD2. V was clipped by 3 bases and J by 2 bases; unmatched bases: 8. The CDR3 sequence is 17 residues long. Germline V lookup: CDR1 MNHEY, CDR2 SVGEGT. This CDR3 is CASSYVTSGAFTDTQYF. CDR3 nucleotides: TGTGCCAGCAGTTATGTTACTAGCGGGGCTTTCACAGATACGCAGTATTTT.

This clone showed up just a few times. The V call is TRBV14, the J call TRBJ1-1; TRBD1 might be the D (5 bases). The CDR3 extends over 18 amino acids. Germline CDR1 and CDR2: SGHDN and FVKESK. Trimming left V 0 bases short and J 2 bases short, with 19 bases between. In DNA form, the CDR3 reads TGTGCCAGCAGCCAAGATCTTTGGGGGAGGTATCGAAACACTGAAGCTTTCTTT. Its protein is CASSQDLWGRYRNTEAFF.

The chain joins TRBV3-1 (or the pseudogene TRBV3-2) to TRBJ2-3, with D tentatively TRBD1 (7 bases). The CDR3 has 15 residues. The germline gives CDR1 LGHDT, CDR2 YNNKEL (reference sequence). V was cut by 4 bases and J by 6 bases, with 17 bases left in between. CDR3 DNA sequence: TGTGCCAGCAGCCCGCGGGACAGACGAGGGGATACGCAGTATTTT. Translating gives CASSPRDRRGDTQYF.

The CDR3 here is CAIRGQGFEQYF. The CDR3, as DNA: TGTGCCATCAGGGGACAGGGTTTCGAGCAGTACTTC. The V and J genes are TRBV10-3 and TRBJ2-7, with 9 bases matching TRBD1. Unmatched junction bases numbered 3, after V lost 6 bases and J lost 6 bases. The CDR3 contains 12 residues. Germline assignment: CDR1 ENHRY and CDR2 SYGVKD.

The rearrangement links TRBV9 to TRBJ2-1; 10 nucleotides match TRBD2. The trim removed 3 bases at V and 14 bases at J, leaving 8 bases unmatched. This CDR3 has 13 residues. Germline lookup yields CDR1 SGDLS and CDR2 YYNGEE. Here the CDR3 reads CASSGSTSGTEFF. CDR3 DNA: TGTGCCAGCAGCGGATCTACTAGCGGGACGGAGTTCTTC.

The chain is built from TRBV14 and TRBJ1-1; no definite D call. The CDR3 sequence is 18 residues long. V lost 2 bases, J lost 4 bases, and 23 bases lay in between. Germline V gene sequence: CDR1 SGHDN, CDR2 FVKESK. The CDR3 reads CASSQFSMSGFWFTEAFF. The CDR3 coding sequence is TGTGCCAGCAGCCAATTCTCCATGTCGGGGTTCTGGTTCACTGAAGCTTTCTTT.